The 24 T cell receptor beta chains in this list originate from one sample, sequenced in a study of T-cell reconstitution after alpha-beta-depleted transplantation in children (dated by TCRdb to 2016 to 2017). The label giving this sample's treatment or condition can be read as: allogeneic hematopoietic cell transplantation with graft depleted of TCRalphabeta T cells and CD19 B cells. Library prep was done by PCR. TCRdb lists the instrument as Illumina HiSeq 2500. To normalize quantification of the TCRbeta repertoire, the TCR libraries were built with molecular barcoding that relied on unique molecular identifiers. TCRdb reprocessing: public reads trimmed at Q25 with fastp, clones called with MiXCR, in-frame beta chains kept. Here each entry gathers all rows of one CDR3 protein and keeps the most common genes and DNA. Across this sample there are just under 350,000 distinct CDR3 sequences, with 15% to 20% seen only once. The biggest ten clones account for about 41% of the sample.

Sequenced here: PBMCs, mostly from graft donor cells, sampled 360 days after TCRalphabeta/CD19-depleted stem cell transplant. The receptors were gathered from a male patient between 2 and 15 years old who had a stem cell transplant for acute lymphoblastic leukemia, so the T cells may come from the graft donor.

CDR3 DNA sequence: TGTGCCAGCAGCTTAGGAAGCGGGAGCGGCAATGAGCAGTTCTTC. Translated, it gives CASSLGSGSGNEQFF. The chain uses TRBV7-6 and TRBJ2-1, with TRBD2 matching over 8 bases. V lost 1 base and J lost 6; bases outside the gene matches: 5. Germline V gene data show CDR1 as SGHVS and CDR2 as FNYEAQ. The CDR3 length is 15 residues.

The J gene is TRBJ2-3, the V gene TRBV3-1; 13 positions match TRBD2. This CDR3 is built from 18 residues. Trimming removed 0 bases from V and 4 bases from J; junction bases left unmatched: 7. Germline-derived CDR1 and CDR2 are LGHDT and YNNKEL (reference sequence). The CDR3 loop reads CASSQEMETSGRPDTQYF. CDR3 in DNA: TGTGCCAGCAGCCAAGAAATGGAGACTAGCGGGAGGCCAGATACGCAGTATTTT.

This clonotype was observed a few times. V gene TRBV20-1 combines with J gene TRBJ2-3; 14 positions agree with TRBD2. J gave up 4 bases and V 1 base, and 4 bases lay outside the gene matches. The length of the CDR3 is 16 residues. CDR1 DFQATT and CDR2 SNEGSKA come from the germline V gene (reference sequence). In DNA, the CDR3 is TGCAGTGCTAGAGGGACTAGCGGGAGGTTACCAGATACGCAGTATTTT. Protein: CSARGTSGRLPDTQYF.

This clonotype was counted only a few times. The chain employs TRBV11-2 and TRBJ2-3, with unresolved D. The germline V and J ends were trimmed by 6 bases and 1 base, with 23 bases remaining between them. The CDR3 runs 18 residues. CDR1 is SGHAT, CDR2 FQNNGV, per germline. In DNA form, the CDR3 reads TGTGCCAGCAGTTCTGTATCCCCCTCCGGGTGGGGCACAGATACGCAGTATTTT. Residues: CASSSVSPSGWGTDTQYF.

The chain links TRBV11-3 to TRBJ1-4; TRBD1 matches at 8 bases. V lost 3 bases to trimming and J lost 0 bases; unmatched junction nucleotides: 6. This CDR3 comprises 17 residues. Germline CDR1 reads SGHNT; CDR2 reads YENEEA. CDR3 nucleotide sequence: TGTGCCAGCAGCTTCCGACAGGGGCCGGCAACTAATGAAAAACTGTTTTTT. It specifies CASSFRQGPATNEKLFF.

The V call is TRBV27, the J call TRBJ2-4, with D possibly TRBD2 on 7 matching bases. CDR1 is MNHEY and CDR2 is SMNVEV in the germline V gene (reference sequence). The CDR3 sequence is 14 residues long. V lost 5 bases to trimming and J lost 6 bases, with 14 bases between them. In DNA form, the CDR3 reads TGTGCCAGCAGTCAGGGGAGGGCACGAAACATTCAGTACTTC. This encodes CASSQGRARNIQYF.

The rearrangement links TRBV20-1 to TRBJ2-7; TRBD2 aligns across 11 bases. CDR3 length: 13 residues. Germline assignment: CDR1 DFQATT and CDR2 SNEGSKA (reference sequence). J was trimmed by 1 base and V by 5 bases; bases with no gene match: 1. CDR3 loop: CSALAGGSYEQYF. In DNA, the CDR3 is TGCAGTGCTTTAGCGGGAGGGTCCTACGAGCAGTACTTC.

This clonotype has more than one count but fewer than ten. This rearrangement joins TRBV12-3 or TRBV12-4 to TRBJ2-1; D is tentatively TRBD1 or TRBD2 (5 bases each). Trimming left V 1 base short and J 3 bases short, with 10 bases between. This CDR3 has 15 amino acids. CDR3 DNA sequence: TGTGCCAGCAGTTTAGACGGGACGCGCTACAATGAGCAGTTCTTC. Amino acid sequence: CASSLDGTRYNEQFF.

This clonotype was seen a handful of times. The CDR3 loop reads CSANPGLSFSYEQYF. CDR3 in DNA: TGCAGTGCTAACCCGGGACTATCCTTTTCCTACGAGCAGTACTTC. The rearrangement uses TRBV20-1 and TRBJ2-7; 7 positions agree with TRBD2. J lost 1 base, V lost 4 bases, and 10 bases had no gene match. CDR1 and CDR2 (germline): DFQATT, SNEGSKA (reference sequence). The length of the CDR3 is 15 residues.

V usage is TRBV7-9 and J usage is TRBJ2-5; D call uncertain. Between the trimmed V and J ends, which lost 8 bases and 4 bases, there was a span of 14 bases. CDR3 length: 13 residues. CDR1 and CDR2 from the germline V gene are SEHNR and FQNEAQ (reference sequence). CDR3 loop: CASEGWVGETQYF. CDR3 DNA: TGTGCCAGCGAAGGGTGGGTCGGAGAGACCCAGTACTTC.

This clonotype came up a few times. The chain joins TRBV20-1 to TRBJ2-7, with TRBD2 matching over 8 bases. The germline V gene encodes CDR1 DFQATT and CDR2 SNEGSKA (reference sequence). Trimming at V came to 1 base and at J to 6 bases, leaving 5 bases not matched to a gene. The CDR3 extends over 13 amino acids. The CDR3 is CSARGTSKFEQYF. Written as DNA, the CDR3 is TGCAGTGCTAGAGGGACTAGCAAGTTCGAGCAGTACTTC.

This clonotype was seen only a few times. The chain recombines TRBV2 with TRBJ2-7, with D possibly matching TRBD1 (5 bases). The length of the CDR3 is 12 residues. The germline CDR1 and CDR2 sequences are SNHLY and FYNNEI. With 7 bases removed from V and 5 bases from J, the gap between germline ends came to 12 bases. The CDR3, as DNA: TGTGCCAGCATCAATCCCAGGGACGAGCAGTACTTC. The encoded protein is CASINPRDEQYF.

The chain couples TRBV9 to TRBJ1-6; the D is unclear. Germline V gene lookup returns CDR1 SGDLS and CDR2 YYNGEE. Trimming took 3 bases from V and 9 from J, leaving 13 bases between them. The CDR3 loop spans 14 amino acids. CDR3 DNA: TGTGCCAGCAGCGGTGAGCCGACGGGTTCACCCCTCCACTTT. Translated, it gives CASSGEPTGSPLHF. Supplemented by reference TRBV9 and TRBJ1-6, the full variable domain reads DSGVTQTPKHLITATGQRVTLRCSPRSGDLSVYWYQQSLDQGLQFLIQYYNGEERAKGNILERFSAQQFPDLHSELNLSSLELGDSALYFCASSGEPTGSPLHFGNGTRLTVT.

This clonotype was seen repeatedly, ten times or more. The chain recombines TRBV28 with TRBJ2-1; no definite D call. Germline V gives CDR1 MDHEN, CDR2 SYDVKM. Trimming pared 3 bases from V and 4 bases from J, leaving 7 bases between. The CDR3 runs 13 residues. For the CDR3, the DNA is TGTGCCAGCAGTTTGGCAGTATACAATGAGCAGTTCTTC. Protein sequence: CASSLAVYNEQFF.

The genes are TRBV6-2 or TRBV6-3 and TRBJ2-1; 7 nucleotides line up with TRBD2. J lost 2 bases, V lost 5 bases, and 9 bases had no gene match. The CDR3 covers 16 residues. The V gene's germline CDR1 is MNHEY and CDR2 SVGEGT. The CDR3 bases are TGTGCCAGCAGTGCGAGACAAAGCGGGGCCTACAATGAGCAGTTCTTC. Protein: CASSARQSGAYNEQFF.

V and J are TRBV10-3 and TRBJ2-7, with D possibly matching TRBD2 (5 bases). V gave up 3 bases and J gave up 2 bases, with 14 bases separating them. Germline CDR1 reads ENHRY; CDR2 reads SYGVKD. The CDR3 totals 15 residues. The CDR3 DNA sequence: TGTGCCATCAGTGAATCCCAGCGGTCAGCCTACGAGCAGTACTTC. The encoded protein is CAISESQRSAYEQYF.

The sample holds a few counts of this clonotype. The chain employs TRBV7-9 and TRBJ2-1, with 10 bases fitting TRBD2. Germline CDR1 is SEHNR and CDR2 is FQNEAQ (reference sequence). This CDR3 region has 17 residues. Trimming cost V 5 bases and J 0 bases; bases outside gene matches: 7. CDR3 in DNA: TGTGCCAGCAGCCCCCGGGGGACTAGCGCCTCCTACAATGAGCAGTTCTTC. Protein: CASSPRGTSASYNEQFF.

The V and J genes are TRBV19 and TRBJ2-7; 9 nucleotides align to TRBD1. V dropped 6 bases and J dropped 2; count of bases not matched to a gene: 8. This CDR3 has 15 amino acids. From germline, CDR1 is LNHDA and CDR2 SQIVND (reference sequence). CDR3: CASSRFRDRAYEQYF. The CDR3 region has the DNA TGTGCCAGTAGCCGGTTCCGGGACAGGGCCTACGAGCAGTACTTC.

The table lists this clonotype with a count of one. A single base separates this from a much larger clone, so it may be a read error. The chain has TRBV4-2 and TRBJ2-1, with TRBD1 matching 7 bases. Per germline, CDR1 LGHNA and CDR2 YNFKEQ. This CDR3 contains 16 residues. V lost 3 bases to trimming and J lost 10 bases; unmatched junction nucleotides: 15. This CDR3 reads CASSQRFADVQGEQFF. The DNA of the CDR3 is TGTGCCAGCAGCCAGCGTTTTGCCGACGTACAGGGGGAGCAGTTCTTC.

This clonotype was observed many times. The chain couples TRBV10-3 to TRBJ2-3; 15 bases fit TRBD2. The germline CDR1 and CDR2 sequences are ENHRY and SYGVKD. V lost 11 bases and J lost 6; bases outside the gene matches: 18. The CDR3 consists of 18 residues. The CDR3 here is CAVGTVGLAGGLRDTQYF. The CDR3 DNA reads TGTGCCGTCGGGACAGTGGGACTAGCGGGAGGACTCCGGGATACGCAGTATTTT.

This clonotype was counted ten times or more. The gene calls are TRBV11-2 and TRBJ2-1; TRBD2 might be the D (6 bases). V gave up 5 bases and J gave up 2 bases, with 19 bases separating them. CDR3 size: 17 residues. Looked up from germline, CDR1 is SGHAT and CDR2 is FQNNGV. CDR3 nucleotide sequence: TGTGCCAGCAGCCCCCCCTGGGGCGGGACCCCCTACAATGAGCAGTTCTTC. As protein: CASSPPWGGTPYNEQFF.

This clonotype was seen at least ten times. The chain links TRBV7-3 to TRBJ1-4, with D unclear. Germline values: CDR1 SGHTA, CDR2 FQGTGA. V was trimmed by 2 bases and J by 7 bases, leaving 8 bases between them. The CDR3 sequence is 13 residues long. CDR3 in DNA: TGTGCCAGCAGCTTACGCGGTGGTGAAAAACTGTTTTTT. Translated, it gives CASSLRGGEKLFF.

This clonotype has more than one count but fewer than ten. V usage is TRBV27 and J usage is TRBJ1-4; 7 nucleotides agree with TRBD1. CDR3 length: 14 residues. Per germline, CDR1 MNHEY and CDR2 SMNVEV (reference sequence). The junction had 6 bases not matched to a gene; V was cut back by 5 bases and J by 6 bases. CDR3 sequence: CASSLRQGDEKLFF. The CDR3 DNA is TGTGCCAGCAGTCTTCGACAGGGAGATGAAAAACTGTTTTTT.

The genes are TRBV27 and TRBJ2-2, with D possibly being TRBD1 (6 bases). Trimming stripped 5 bases from V and 8 bases from J, with 12 bases between. The length of the CDR3 is 13 residues. From germline, CDR1 is MNHEY and CDR2 SMNVEV (reference sequence). The CDR3 bases are TGTGCCAGCAGTGGGCAGGGGAAGGGGGAGCTGTTTTTT. As protein: CASSGQGKGELFF.